The 10 T cell receptor beta chains presented below share a single source sample, sequenced in a study of blood T cell repertoires in COVID-19. The method was immunoSEQ multiplex PCR; TCRdb's version includes in-frame clones alone and lacks a portion of them. The data hold approximately 290,000 clones, with approximately 90% observed a single time. Input material: peripheral blood. The receptors stem from a man aged 30 to 39 with acute or convalescent COVID-19.

The chain is built from TRBV7-9 and TRBJ2-1; D may be TRBD1 (6 bases). This CDR3 spans 15 amino acids. Trimming removed 4 bases from V and 1 base from J, with 11 bases in between. Germline lookup yields CDR1 SEHNR and CDR2 FQNEAQ (reference sequence). CDR3 sequence reads: CASSSRTASYNEQFF. In DNA form, the CDR3 reads TGTGCCAGCAGCTCTCGGACAGCTTCCTACAATGAGCAGTTCTTC.

The CDR3 DNA is TGTGCCAGCAGTCCCGGGACACTAGTTACCACAGATACGCAGTATTTT. Residues: CASSPGTLVTTDTQYF. The chain couples TRBV25-1 to TRBJ2-3; tentatively, D is TRBD1 (6 bases). The V gene lost 5 bases and the J gene lost 2 bases, with 17 bases spanning the gap. Germline V gene sequence: CDR1 MGHDK, CDR2 SYGVNS. CDR3 size: 16 residues.

The chain uses TRBV15 and TRBJ2-5; TRBD2 might be the D (7 bases). CDR1 is LNHNV, CDR2 YYDKDF, per germline (reference sequence). The CDR3 runs 12 residues. The V and J ends lost 2 bases and 9 bases respectively, with 10 bases between them. The CDR3 region is CATSRLGGPQYF. The CDR3 bases are TGTGCCACCAGCAGACTGGGGGGGCCCCAGTACTTC. The full variable domain, its missing parts supplied by reference TRBV15 and TRBJ2-5, is DAMVIQNPRYQVTQFGKPVTLSCSQTLNHNVMYWYQQKSSQAPKLLFHYYDKDFNNEADTPDNFQSRRPNTSFCFLDIRSPGLGDTAMYLCATSRLGGPQYFGPGTRLLVL.

This clone has a single count. The chain is built from TRBV5-1 and TRBJ2-1; 8 bases are shared with TRBD2. Germline values: CDR1 SGHRS, CDR2 YFSETQ. There are 15 residues in the CDR3. J gave up 2 bases and V 4 bases, and 5 bases lay outside the gene matches. The CDR3 DNA is TGCGCCAGCAGCCAGACTAGCGCTGCCTACAATGAGCAGTTCTTC. Protein product: CASSQTSAAYNEQFF.

The chain links TRBV6-5 to TRBJ1-3, with TRBD1 matching 9 bases. With 5 bases clipped from V and 9 bases from J, the junction kept 11 bases outside the gene matches. This CDR3 has 15 residues. From germline, CDR1 is MNHEY and CDR2 SVGAGI. The CDR3: CASSTPGQGTGTIYF. For the CDR3, the DNA is TGTGCCAGCAGTACGCCGGGACAGGGTACCGGCACCATATATTTT.

Remarks on this clone: The same CDR3 also results from other DNA sequences found in this sample. This sequence joins TRBV6-5 and TRBJ1-1, with D unresolved. The germline CDR1 and CDR2 sequences are MNHEY and SVGAGI. The germline V and J ends were trimmed by 6 bases and 1 base, with 6 bases remaining between them. The CDR3 sequence is 12 residues long. The CDR3 loop reads CASRSGNTEAFF. DNA of the CDR3: TGTGCCAGCAGGAGCGGGAACACTGAAGCTTTCTTT.

The V call is TRBV6-5, the J call TRBJ2-7; the D gene is possibly TRBD2 (7 bases). This CDR3 contains 15 residues. V gave up 0 bases and J gave up 7 bases, with 16 bases separating them. The germline V gene encodes CDR1 MNHEY and CDR2 SVGAGI. For the CDR3, the DNA is TGTGCCAGCAGTTACTCTCCGGGGGGCTACGAAGAGCAGTACTTC. Translated, it gives CASSYSPGGYEEQYF.

The chain has TRBV4-1 and TRBJ2-3; TRBD2 matches at 8 bases. Germline V gene sequence: CDR1 MGHRA, CDR2 YSYEKL. The junction had 6 bases not matched to a gene; V was cut back by 4 bases and J by 3 bases. The CDR3 extends over 15 amino acids. The CDR3 is CASSRTRGETDTQYF. CDR3 bases: TGCGCCAGCAGCCGTACGCGGGGGGAGACAGATACGCAGTATTTT.

This clone was recorded once. The chain recombines TRBV7-8 with TRBJ1-5; tentatively, D is TRBD1 (5 bases). V lost 1 base and J 4 bases, leaving 11 bases between the germline ends. Per germline, CDR1 SGHVS and CDR2 FQNEAQ. The CDR3 has 15 residues. The CDR3 DNA is TGTGCCAGCAGCTTAGGGGGCAGGGTTAATCAGCCCCAGCATTTT. It yields the protein CASSLGGRVNQPQHF.

CDR3: CASSWRENTEAFF. CDR3 bases: TGTGCCAGCAGTTGGAGGGAGAACACTGAAGCTTTCTTT. The chain employs TRBV28 and TRBJ1-1; D gene ambiguous. The CDR3 covers 13 residues. CDR1 and CDR2 (germline): MDHEN, SYDVKM. V was trimmed by 4 bases and J by 1 base, leaving 7 bases between them.